This TCR beta chain is from a study of glioma-infiltrating T cells after dendritic cell vaccination. Looking at the study overall: Dendritic cells derived from monocytes and pulsed with autologous tumor lysate formed the vaccine.

The V and J ends lost 2 bases and 4 bases, in that order; junction bases with no gene match: 8. The CDR3 totals 17 residues. Per germline, CDR1 LGHNA and CDR2 YSLEER. Amplification used 60 V beta primers and 13 J beta primers. Libraries were prepared by immunoSEQ multiplex PCR; TCRdb keeps only in-frame clonotypes and omits some of them. The sample lists approximately 22,000 clones, 60% to 85% seen once, with about 36% in the top ten. Selection required adequate fresh-frozen tumor tissue plus more than two years' survival data. Before vaccination, two weeks after the third vaccination, and at progression, PBMC were collected.

The sequences come from blood, collected before dendritic cell vaccination. This TCR was recovered from a human donor with glioblastoma. V gene TRBV4-3 combines with J gene TRBJ2-2; 9 nucleotides match TRBD2. This CDR3 reads CASSQLSSGRGTGELFF. For the CDR3, the DNA is TGCGCCAGCAGCCAACTCAGTAGCGGGAGAGGCACCGGGGAGCTGTTTTTT.